These T cell receptor beta chains were read from a single sample in a study of identical twins. TCRdb reanalysed the 5' RACE reads using MiXCR and keeps one entry per CDR3 protein. In the table there are about 530,000 distinct CDR3 sequences, approximately 16% of which are singletons. The same data also went into a second study, on yellow fever vaccine responses in identical twins.

Material for sequencing was CD4+ T cells sorted from blood. These receptors were taken from a woman aged 18 to 35 in good health. Each CDR3 is given with its conserved first and last residue. Each record gives: D gene, V gene, clone size, J gene, CDR3 length, CDR3 protein, CDR3 DNA. D genes are given only for firm matches. Clone size, where shown, is once, few, many, or a class for clones that have expanded.

TRBD1	TRBV6-5	.	TRBJ1-2	12	CASRQGVYGYTF	TGTGCCAGCAGGCAGGGGGTCTATGGCTACACCTTC
.	TRBV25-1	.	TRBJ1-2	13	CASSEFGGYGYTF	TGTGCCAGCAGTGAATTTGGGGGCTATGGCTACACCTTC
TRBD2	TRBV20-1	few	TRBJ2-3	15	CSAGLAGTRTDTQYF	TGCAGTGCTGGACTAGCGGGAACCCGCACAGATACGCAGTATTTT
TRBD2	TRBV7-3	.	TRBJ2-3	15	CASSLAGEVADTQYF	TGTGCCAGCAGCTTAGCGGGGGAGGTTGCAGATACGCAGTATTTT
TRBD1	TRBV7-7	.	TRBJ2-5	15	CASSSNRGYQETQYF	TGTGCCAGCAGCTCTAACAGGGGATACCAAGAGACCCAGTACTTC
.	TRBV7-8	few	TRBJ2-7	15	CASSSTGTLNYEQYF	TGTGCCAGCAGTTCAACAGGGACCCTTAATTACGAGCAGTACTTC
.	TRBV20-1	few	TRBJ2-2	15	CSARPLRLNTGELFF	TGCAGTGCCAGGCCCCTGCGGTTGAACACCGGGGAGCTGTTTTTT
TRBD1	TRBV12-3/TRBV12-4	many	TRBJ1-5	15	CASSTLGQVGQPQHF	TGTGCCAGCAGTACTCTGGGACAGGTTGGTCAGCCCCAGCATTTT
.	TRBV6-1	.	TRBJ2-2	15	CASTWGNVNTGELFF	TGTGCCAGCACCTGGGGCAACGTGAACACCGGGGAGCTGTTTTTT
.	TRBV29-1	.	TRBJ2-1	14	CSVIASFSYNEQFF	TGCAGCGTTATAGCGAGTTTCTCCTACAATGAGCAGTTCTTC
.	TRBV25-1	few	TRBJ2-4	18	CASSGGRGTTLAKNIQYF	TGTGCCAGCAGTGGGGGTAGAGGGACGACCCTAGCCAAAAACATTCAGTACTTC
.	TRBV10-3	few	TRBJ2-7	16	CAISDLFAGVDYEQYF	TGTGCCATCAGTGATCTTTTCGCCGGGGTAGACTACGAGCAGTACTTC
TRBD1	TRBV6-1	few	TRBJ2-5	15	CASSEAGTVRETQYF	TGTGCCAGCAGTGAAGCTGGGACAGTTCGTGAGACCCAGTACTTC
.	TRBV29-1	.	TRBJ2-3	14	CSHLGRAFTDTQYF	TGCAGTCATCTTGGGCGGGCCTTCACAGATACGCAGTATTTT
TRBD1	TRBV6-1	.	TRBJ1-2	14	CASSGGQDPYGYTF	TGTGCCAGCAGCGGCGGACAGGACCCCTATGGCTACACCTTC
.	TRBV29-1	few	TRBJ2-5	12	CSVGQKKETQYF	TGCAGCGTTGGACAGAAGAAAGAGACCCAGTACTTC
.	TRBV5-1	.	TRBJ1-5	15	CASSPTAGAGQPQHF	TGCGCCAGCAGTCCGACGGCGGGCGCGGGTCAGCCCCAGCATTTT
TRBD2	TRBV15	few	TRBJ2-7	14	CATSRDGLAYEQYF	TGTGCCACCAGCAGAGACGGACTAGCTTACGAGCAGTACTTC
.	TRBV27	.	TRBJ2-1	16	CASSKERQSSYNEQFF	TGTGCCAGCAGTAAAGAGCGTCAGAGCTCCTACAATGAGCAGTTCTTC
TRBD1	TRBV5-1	many	TRBJ1-5	15	CASSLEGATFQPQHF	TGCGCCAGCAGCTTGGAGGGGGCGACGTTTCAGCCCCAGCATTTT
.	TRBV2	few	TRBJ2-2	15	CASSEEGANTGELFF	TGTGCCAGCAGTGAAGAGGGGGCGAACACCGGGGAGCTGTTTTTT
.	TRBV4-1	many	TRBJ2-2	15	CASSQVIPNTGELFF	TGCGCCAGCAGCCAAGTAATCCCGAACACCGGGGAGCTGTTTTTT
.	TRBV20-1	.	TRBJ2-6	13	CSASVHGANVLTF	TGCAGTGCTAGCGTTCATGGGGCCAACGTCCTGACTTTC
.	TRBV20-1	.	TRBJ2-3	13	CSAILGLTDTQYF	TGCAGTGCTATCCTCGGGCTCACAGATACGCAGTATTTT
TRBD2	TRBV7-9	many	TRBJ2-2	17	CASSSSGTSGNTGELFF	TGTGCCAGCAGCTCGAGCGGGACTAGCGGTAACACCGGGGAGCTGTTTTTT
TRBD2	TRBV18	.	TRBJ2-3	18	CASSPRPGAGGGTDTQYF	TGTGCCAGCTCACCCCGCCCGGGGGCGGGAGGAGGAACAGATACGCAGTATTTT
.	TRBV6-2/TRBV6-3	.	TRBJ1-1	15	CASSYDWRSYTEAFF	TGTGCCAGCAGTTACGATTGGCGAAGCTACACTGAAGCTTTCTTT
.	TRBV24-1	few	TRBJ2-2	15	CATSDLLGNTGELFF	TGTGCCACCAGTGATTTGCTTGGGAACACCGGGGAGCTGTTTTTT
.	TRBV12-3/TRBV12-4	many	TRBJ2-3	12	CASISDGSTQYF	TGTGCCAGCATTAGTGACGGTTCTACGCAGTATTTT
.	TRBV5-1	few	TRBJ2-1	13	CASSLAPRNEQFF	TGCGCCAGCAGCTTGGCACCAAGAAATGAGCAGTTCTTC
.	TRBV3-1	.	TRBJ1-3	13	CASSPTAGNTIYF	TGTGCCAGCAGCCCGACAGCTGGAAACACCATATATTTT
.	TRBV19	few	TRBJ2-5	13	CASGTAVQETQYF	TGTGCCAGCGGGACGGCGGTCCAAGAGACCCAGTACTTC
TRBD1	TRBV20-1	.	TRBJ1-5	14	CSASTGVSNQPQHF	TGCAGTGCAAGTACAGGGGTTAGCAATCAGCCCCAGCATTTT
.	TRBV28	.	TRBJ1-1	16	CASSPMGGGKDTEAFF	TGTGCCAGCAGTCCCATGGGGGGGGGTAAGGACACTGAAGCTTTCTTT
TRBD1	TRBV24-1	few	TRBJ2-2	16	CATGTGLIANTGELFF	TGTGCCACCGGGACAGGGTTAATCGCGAACACCGGGGAGCTGTTTTTT
.	TRBV14	few	TRBJ2-5	15	CASSQVRGSFETQYF	TGTGCCAGCAGCCAAGTACGGGGGTCTTTCGAGACCCAGTACTTC
.	TRBV27	few	TRBJ2-3	14	CASSLPGSADTQYF	TGTGCCAGCAGTTTACCAGGATCCGCAGATACGCAGTATTTT
TRBD1	TRBV27	.	TRBJ1-1	16	CASSFRWTGKDTEAFF	TGTGCCAGCAGTTTCCGGTGGACAGGGAAGGACACTGAAGCTTTCTTT
.	TRBV9	.	TRBJ2-7	14	CASSVEDFSYEQYF	TGTGCCAGCAGCGTAGAGGACTTTTCCTACGAGCAGTACTTC
.	TRBV24-1	.	TRBJ1-1	13	CATKDSWNTEAFF	TGTGCCACCAAGGACTCATGGAACACTGAAGCTTTCTTT
.	TRBV7-2	few	TRBJ2-1	14	CAKGRRGNYNEQFF	TGTGCCAAGGGCCGGCGGGGCAACTACAATGAGCAGTTCTTC
TRBD2	TRBV13	.	TRBJ2-1	17	CASCKGPSGSSYNEQFF	TGTGCCAGCTGCAAGGGACCTAGCGGGTCGTCCTACAATGAGCAGTTCTTC
TRBD1	TRBV29-1	few	TRBJ1-5	15	CRESRGGTEDQPQHF	TGCAGGGAATCTCGGGGGGGGACAGAGGACCAGCCCCAGCATTTT
.	TRBV12-3/TRBV12-4	.	TRBJ2-5	14	CASRGWGQGETQYF	TGTGCCAGCAGGGGGTGGGGGCAGGGAGAGACCCAGTACTTC
TRBD2	TRBV6-1	.	TRBJ2-2	15	CASSEPGLVAGELFF	TGTGCCAGCAGTGAACCAGGACTAGTCGCCGGGGAGCTGTTTTTT
.	TRBV11-2	few	TRBJ2-1	15	CASSLRRDPLNEQFF	TGTGCCAGCAGCCTGCGAAGGGACCCTCTCAATGAGCAGTTCTTC
.	TRBV20-1	few	TRBJ1-4	12	CSARAPGGSLFF	TGCAGTGCTAGAGCTCCGGGGGGCTCACTGTTTTTT
.	TRBV12-3/TRBV12-4	.	TRBJ1-5	15	CASSLAGGPNQPQHF	TGTGCCAGCAGTTTAGCGGGGGGGCCCAATCAGCCCCAGCATTTT
.	TRBV3-1	few	TRBJ1-1	13	CASSQSVNTEAFF	TGTGCCAGCAGCCAATCAGTGAACACTGAAGCTTTCTTT
.	TRBV10-3	few	TRBJ1-3	15	CAISESGVKGNTIYF	TGTGCCATCAGTGAGTCGGGGGTGAAAGGAAACACCATATATTTT
.	TRBV5-1	.	TRBJ1-2	15	CASSLDGVGYYGYTF	TGCGCCAGCAGCTTGGACGGGGTTGGGTACTATGGCTACACCTTC
TRBD2	TRBV29-1	few	TRBJ2-3	13	CSVDGGVTDTQYF	TGCAGCGTTGACGGGGGGGTCACAGATACGCAGTATTTT
.	TRBV25-1	many	TRBJ2-6	13	CASSISGANVLTF	TGTGCCAGCAGTATATCTGGGGCCAACGTCCTGACTTTC
TRBD2	TRBV4-1	few	TRBJ2-3	18	CASSQRTSGRGGADTQYF	TGCGCCAGCAGCCAGAGGACTAGCGGGAGAGGAGGCGCAGATACGCAGTATTTT
.	TRBV12-3/TRBV12-4	few	TRBJ2-1	17	CASSLAGLPPRINEQFF	TGTGCCAGCAGTTTGGCTGGACTCCCCCCGAGAATTAATGAGCAGTTCTTC
TRBD2	TRBV7-6	.	TRBJ2-3	17	CASSSRRAGEVPDTQYF	TGTGCCAGCAGCTCGCGGCGAGCGGGAGAGGTCCCAGATACGCAGTATTTT
TRBD1	TRBV3-1	few	TRBJ2-4	15	CASRKSGGAKNIQYF	TGTGCCAGCAGGAAATCAGGGGGCGCCAAAAACATTCAGTACTTC
TRBD1	TRBV10-3	.	TRBJ1-6	14	CAISYGTVGSPLHF	TGTGCCATCAGCTACGGGACAGTAGGATCACCCCTCCACTTT
.	TRBV5-1	few	TRBJ2-1	13	CASSRGGDNEQFF	TGCGCCAGCAGCCGAGGGGGAGACAATGAGCAGTTCTTC
.	TRBV28	few	TRBJ2-5	13	CASSLLVEETQYF	TGTGCCAGCAGTTTACTAGTTGAAGAGACCCAGTACTTC